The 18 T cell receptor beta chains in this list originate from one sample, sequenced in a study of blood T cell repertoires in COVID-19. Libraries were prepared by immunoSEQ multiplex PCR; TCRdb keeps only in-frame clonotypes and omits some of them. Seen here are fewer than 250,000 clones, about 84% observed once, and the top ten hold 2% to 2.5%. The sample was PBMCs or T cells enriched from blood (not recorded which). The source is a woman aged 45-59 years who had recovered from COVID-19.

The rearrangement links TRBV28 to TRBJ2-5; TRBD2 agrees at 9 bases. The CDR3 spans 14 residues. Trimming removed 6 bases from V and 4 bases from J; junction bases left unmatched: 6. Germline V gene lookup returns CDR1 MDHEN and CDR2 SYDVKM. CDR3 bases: TGTGCCAGCAGACCCGGGACTAGCCGAGAGACCCAGTACTTC. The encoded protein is CASRPGTSRETQYF.

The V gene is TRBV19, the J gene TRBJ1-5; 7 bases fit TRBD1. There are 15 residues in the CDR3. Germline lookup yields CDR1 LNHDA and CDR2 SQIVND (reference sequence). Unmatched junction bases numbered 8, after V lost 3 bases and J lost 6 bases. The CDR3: CASSIQGGLGQPQHF. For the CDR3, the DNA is TGTGCCAGTAGTATCCAGGGGGGTCTGGGTCAGCCCCAGCATTTT.

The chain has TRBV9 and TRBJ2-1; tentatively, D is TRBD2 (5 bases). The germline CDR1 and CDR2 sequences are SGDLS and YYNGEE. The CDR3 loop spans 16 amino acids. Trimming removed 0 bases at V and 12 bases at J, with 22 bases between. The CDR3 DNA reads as TGTGCCAGCAGCGTAGGAAGCGGAAACCGACCTGAACGGCAGTTCTTC. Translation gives CASSVGSGNRPERQFF.

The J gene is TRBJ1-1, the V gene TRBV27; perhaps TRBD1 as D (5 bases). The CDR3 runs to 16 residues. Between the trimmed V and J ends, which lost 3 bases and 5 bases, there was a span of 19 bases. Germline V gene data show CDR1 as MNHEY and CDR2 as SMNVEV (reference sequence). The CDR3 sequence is CASSLVPTALATEAFF. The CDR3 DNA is TGTGCCAGCAGTTTGGTACCGACAGCCTTGGCGACTGAAGCTTTCTTT.

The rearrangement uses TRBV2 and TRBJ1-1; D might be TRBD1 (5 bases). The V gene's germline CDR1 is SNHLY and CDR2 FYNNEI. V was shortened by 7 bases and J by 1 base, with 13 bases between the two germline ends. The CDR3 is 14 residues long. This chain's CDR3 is CASKRQGTNTEAFF. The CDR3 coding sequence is TGTGCCAGCAAGCGTCAGGGCACGAACACTGAAGCTTTCTTT.

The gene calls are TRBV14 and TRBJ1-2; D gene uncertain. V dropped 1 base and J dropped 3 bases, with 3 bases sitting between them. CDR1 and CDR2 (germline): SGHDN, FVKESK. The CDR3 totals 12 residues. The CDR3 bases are TGTGCCAGCAGCCAAGCCGACTATGGCTACACCTTC. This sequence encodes CASSQADYGYTF.

Here the CDR3 DNA reads TGTGCCAGCAGTTATGACGGGGTAGATACGCAGTATTTT. Its protein is CASSYDGVDTQYF. This chain connects TRBV6-2 or TRBV6-3 to TRBJ2-3, with D possibly TRBD2 on 5 matching bases. V dropped 3 bases and J dropped 5 bases, with 9 bases sitting between them. Germline V lookup: CDR1 MNHEY, CDR2 SVGEGT. CDR3 size: 13 residues.

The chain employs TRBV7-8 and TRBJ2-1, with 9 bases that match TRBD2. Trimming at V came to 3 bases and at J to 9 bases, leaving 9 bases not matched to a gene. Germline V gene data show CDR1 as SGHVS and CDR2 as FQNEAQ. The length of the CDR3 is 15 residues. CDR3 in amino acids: CASSLLAGAGLEQFF. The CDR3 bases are TGTGCCAGCAGCTTGTTAGCGGGAGCTGGTCTTGAGCAGTTCTTC.

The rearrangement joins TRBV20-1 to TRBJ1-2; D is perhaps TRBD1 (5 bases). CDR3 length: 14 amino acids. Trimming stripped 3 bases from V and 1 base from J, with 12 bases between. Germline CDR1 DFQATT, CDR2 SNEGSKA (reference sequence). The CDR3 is CSASGAGYNYGYTF. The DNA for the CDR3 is TGCAGTGCTAGTGGGGCAGGGTATAACTATGGCTACACCTTC.

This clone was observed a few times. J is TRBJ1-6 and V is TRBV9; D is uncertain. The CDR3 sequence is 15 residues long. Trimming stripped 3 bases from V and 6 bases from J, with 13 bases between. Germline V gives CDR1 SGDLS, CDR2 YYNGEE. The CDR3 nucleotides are TGTGCCAGCAGCGCCGAGGCGGTGGGTAATTCACCCCTCCACTTT. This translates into CASSAEAVGNSPLHF.

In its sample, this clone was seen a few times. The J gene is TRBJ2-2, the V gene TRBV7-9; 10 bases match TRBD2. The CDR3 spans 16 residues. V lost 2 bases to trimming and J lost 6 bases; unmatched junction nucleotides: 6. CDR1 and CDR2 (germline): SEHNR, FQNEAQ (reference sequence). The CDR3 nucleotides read TGTGCCAGCAGCTTATACGCTAGCGGGAGCGCCGGGGAGCTGTTTTTT. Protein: CASSLYASGSAGELFF.

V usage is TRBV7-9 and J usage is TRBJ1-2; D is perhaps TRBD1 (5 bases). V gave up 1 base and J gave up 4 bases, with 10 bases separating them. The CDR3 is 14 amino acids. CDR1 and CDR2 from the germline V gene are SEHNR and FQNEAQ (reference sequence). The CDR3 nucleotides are TGTGCCAGCAGCTTAGAACGGGGGACCTATGGCTACACCTTC. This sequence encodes CASSLERGTYGYTF.

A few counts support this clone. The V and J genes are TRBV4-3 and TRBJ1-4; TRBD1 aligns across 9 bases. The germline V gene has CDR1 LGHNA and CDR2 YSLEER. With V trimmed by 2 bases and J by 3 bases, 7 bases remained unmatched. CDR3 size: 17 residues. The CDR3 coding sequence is TGCGCCAGCAGCCAAAGTTTGGGGACAGGGCCTAATGAAAAACTGTTTTTT. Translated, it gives CASSQSLGTGPNEKLFF.

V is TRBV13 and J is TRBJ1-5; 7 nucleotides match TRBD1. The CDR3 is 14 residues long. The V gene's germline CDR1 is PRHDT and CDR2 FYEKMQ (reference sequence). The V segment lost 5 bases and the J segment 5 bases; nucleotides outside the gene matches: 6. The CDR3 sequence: CASSQGDRDQPQHF. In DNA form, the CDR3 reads TGTGCCAGCAGCCAAGGGGACAGAGATCAGCCCCAGCATTTT. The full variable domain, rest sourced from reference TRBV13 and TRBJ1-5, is AAGVIQSPRHLIKEKRETATLKCYPIPRHDTVYWYQQGPGQDPQFLISFYEKMQSDKGSIPDRFSAQQFSDYHSELNMSSLELGDSALYFCASSQGDRDQPQHFGDGTRLSIL.

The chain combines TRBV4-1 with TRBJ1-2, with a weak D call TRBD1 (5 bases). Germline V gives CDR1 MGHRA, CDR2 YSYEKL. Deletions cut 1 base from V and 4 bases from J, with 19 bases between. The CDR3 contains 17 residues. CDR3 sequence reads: CASSQGSRVGALYGYTF. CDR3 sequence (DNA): TGCGCCAGCAGCCAAGGGTCACGGGTAGGGGCCCTCTATGGCTACACCTTC.

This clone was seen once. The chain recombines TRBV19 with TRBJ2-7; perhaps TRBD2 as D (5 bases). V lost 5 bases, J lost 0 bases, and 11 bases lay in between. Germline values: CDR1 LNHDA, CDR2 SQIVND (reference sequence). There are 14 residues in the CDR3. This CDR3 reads CASSPGEPSYEQYF. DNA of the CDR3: TGTGCCAGTAGTCCTGGGGAGCCCTCCTACGAGCAGTACTTC.

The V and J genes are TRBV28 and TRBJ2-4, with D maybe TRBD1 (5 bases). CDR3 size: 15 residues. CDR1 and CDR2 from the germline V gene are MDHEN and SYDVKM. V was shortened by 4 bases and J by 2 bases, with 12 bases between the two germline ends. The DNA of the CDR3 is TGTGCCAGCAGTTGGGGCGGTGATACCAAAAACATTCAGTACTTC. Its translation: CASSWGGDTKNIQYF.

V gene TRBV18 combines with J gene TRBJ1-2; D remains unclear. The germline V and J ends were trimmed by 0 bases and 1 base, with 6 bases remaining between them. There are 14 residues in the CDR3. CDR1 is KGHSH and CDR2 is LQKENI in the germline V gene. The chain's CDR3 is CASSPPGLNYGYTF. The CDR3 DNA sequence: TGTGCCAGCTCACCACCGGGCCTTAACTATGGCTACACCTTC.